The 22 T cell receptor beta chains reported below all come from one sample, sequenced in a study of post-analysis software for immune sequencing data. Study-level points and caveats: Relative to controls, patients had about five TRBV segments at higher frequency, with TRBV5-6, TRBV5-1 and TRBV20-1 among these.

These receptors' antigens are unknown. Researchers reported that TCR beta cDNA libraries carried unique molecular identifiers. Each CDR3 protein is one row after TCRdb ran MiXCR on the PCR reads. This table has roughly 400,000 distinct CDR3 sequences, 39% appearing once. Specimen: blood. The receptors were gathered from a girl aged 2 to 9 with multiple sclerosis.

Here the CDR3 DNA reads TGTGCCAGCAGTCCTGACGCCCCGGCCGGGGGTTACAATGAGCAGTTCTTC. Amino acids: CASSPDAPAGGYNEQFF. The gene calls are TRBV7-2 and TRBJ2-1; tentative D call: TRBD2 (6 bases). Germline V gene lookup returns CDR1 SGHTA and CDR2 FQGNSA. Trimming left V 6 bases short and J 4 bases short, with 22 bases between. The CDR3 is 17 residues long. Full variable domain (rest looked up from reference TRBV7-2 and TRBJ2-1): GAGVSQSPSNKVTEKGKDVELRCDPISGHTALYWYRQSLGQGLEFLIYFQGNSAPDKSGLPSDRFSAERTGGSVSTLTIQRTQQEDSAVYLCASSPDAPAGGYNEQFFGPGTRLTVL.

This clonotype was detected a few times. V and J are TRBV20-1 and TRBJ2-3; TRBD2 matches at 8 bases. The trim removed 7 bases at V and 2 bases at J, leaving 11 bases unmatched. CDR1 and CDR2 from the germline V gene are DFQATT and SNEGSKA (reference sequence). This CDR3 has 15 amino acids. The CDR3 reads CSGQVGGGFTDTQYF. The CDR3 coding sequence is TGCAGTGGCCAAGTCGGCGGGGGGTTCACAGATACGCAGTATTTT.

The chain combines TRBV7-2 with TRBJ1-4, with TRBD1 matching 7 bases. The CDR3 consists of 20 residues. Germline values: CDR1 SGHTA, CDR2 FQGNSA. V trimming: 5 bases; J trimming: 0 bases; junction bases outside the gene matches: 18. CDR3 loop: CASSRRRDSSFLATNEKLFF. The CDR3 nucleotides read TGTGCCAGCAGCAGACGGCGGGACAGCTCATTTCTTGCAACTAATGAAAAACTGTTTTTT.

The chain combines TRBV28 with TRBJ2-7, with 7 bases matching TRBD2. With the DNA end fitting TRBJ2-4 better, the J assignment may be wrong. CDR3 length: 15 residues. From germline, CDR1 is MDHEN and CDR2 SYDVKM. The CDR3 is CASSAPGGGKNIQYF. The CDR3 DNA reads as TGTGCCAGCAGTGCCCCGGGGGGAGGCAAAAACATTCAGTACTTC.

The rearrangement joins TRBV12-3 or TRBV12-4 to TRBJ2-3, with D possibly TRBD2 on 5 matching bases. V was shortened by 4 bases and J by 5 bases, with 10 bases between the two germline ends. The CDR3 loop spans 13 amino acids. The CDR3 here is CASSWTEGDTQYF. CDR3 DNA: TGTGCCAGCAGTTGGACTGAGGGAGATACGCAGTATTTT.

This clonotype was seen a few times. DNA of the CDR3: TGCGCCAGCAGCTCCAACAGGCCGAACACTGAAGCTTTCTTT. This codes for CASSSNRPNTEAFF. The chain is built from TRBV5-1 and TRBJ1-1; tentative D call: TRBD1 (5 bases). Trimming took 3 bases from V and 1 from J, leaving 10 bases between them. CDR1 is SGHRS and CDR2 is YFSETQ in the germline V gene. The CDR3 is 14 amino acids. The full variable domain, with the rest looked up from reference TRBV5-1 and TRBJ1-1, is KAGVTQTPRYLIKTRGQQVTLSCSPISGHRSVSWYQQTPGQGLQFLFEYFSETQRNKGNFPGRFSGRQFSNSRSEMNVSTLELGDSALYLCASSSNRPNTEAFFGQGTRLTVV.

The sample holds a few counts of this clonotype. The chain uses TRBV5-1 and TRBJ1-1; tentative D call: TRBD1 (5 bases). The germline gives CDR1 SGHRS, CDR2 YFSETQ. The CDR3 is made up of 14 amino acids. V lost 4 bases and J lost 3, with 13 bases in between. The CDR3 DNA reads TGCGCCAGCAGCGGGGCAGGCGGTTACACTGAAGCTTTCTTT. It codes for CASSGAGGYTEAFF.

This clonotype was counted between two and nine times. The genes are TRBV7-2 and TRBJ2-4; D unclear. The assigned J gene may be wrong: the sequence end matches TRBJ2-7 better. Germline CDR1 and CDR2: SGHTA and FQGNSA. The length of the CDR3 is 12 residues. Written as DNA, the CDR3 is TGTGCCAGCAGCTCGAACCTGGGCGAGCAGTACTTC. Protein product: CASSSNLGEQYF.

The CDR3, as DNA: TGTGCCACCGCCGGGACGGACAAACGAGGGAGTCAGCCCCAGCATTTT. As protein: CATAGTDKRGSQPQHF. The chain combines TRBV10-3 with TRBJ1-5; TRBD1 is a possible D gene (5 bases). Germline V gene sequence: CDR1 ENHRY, CDR2 SYGVKD. V was pared by 10 bases and J by 6 bases, with 25 bases between. This CDR3 region has 16 residues.

The chain joins TRBV7-2 to TRBJ2-5; D is unresolved. The closer fit of TRBJ2-7 to the DNA end suggests the J call may be wrong. The germline V gene encodes CDR1 SGHTA and CDR2 FQGNSA. This CDR3 has 14 residues. This CDR3 reads CASSTTWGWYEQYF. The CDR3 bases are TGTGCCAGCAGCACCACTTGGGGTTGGTACGAGCAGTACTTC.

As for this clonotype: Mismatch with germline at one junction end may stem from a read error. The V gene is TRBV12-3 or TRBV12-4, the J gene TRBJ1-5, with TRBD1 matching 8 bases. The CDR3 has 14 residues. CDR3 residues: CAGSRIRGPQPQHF. In nucleotides, the CDR3 is TGTGCCGGCAGCCGAATCAGGGGGCCTCAGCCCCAGCATTTT.

The table lists this clonotype with a few counts. The chain couples TRBV4-1 to TRBJ1-2; no firm D call. The ends were cut back, 0 bases at V and 8 bases at J, with 13 bases in the middle. This CDR3 region has 14 residues. From germline, CDR1 is MGHRA and CDR2 YSYEKL. Here the CDR3 reads CASSQDYRVGGYTF. In DNA, the CDR3 is TGCGCCAGCAGCCAAGATTATAGAGTTGGAGGCTACACCTTC.

This chain connects TRBV6-2 or TRBV6-3 to TRBJ1-4; tentatively, D is TRBD1 (6 bases). Trimming left V 6 bases short and J 5 bases short, with 16 bases between. Per the germline V gene, CDR1 is MNHEY and CDR2 is SVGEGT. This CDR3 comprises 15 residues. The CDR3 sequence: CASSRTAKRNEKLFF. CDR3 in DNA: TGTGCCAGCAGCCGGACAGCTAAGAGGAATGAAAAACTGTTTTTT.

This clonotype occurred a few times. A much more abundant neighbour one base away suggests this may be a read error. V gene TRBV29-1 combines with J gene TRBJ2-7, with 14 bases aligning to TRBD2. The trim removed 3 bases at V and 7 bases at J, leaving 8 bases unmatched. The germline gives CDR1 SQVTM, CDR2 ANQGSEA. The CDR3 is made up of 15 amino acids. CDR3 residues: CSVERLAGGYSEQYF. The CDR3 bases are TGCAGCGTTGAGCGACTAGCGGGAGGGTACAGTGAGCAGTACTTC.

The chain has TRBV12-5 and TRBJ2-6; the D gene is possibly TRBD1 (5 bases). Trimming pared 6 bases from V and 2 bases from J, leaving 8 bases between. Germline CDR1 LGHNT, CDR2 FRNRAP. The CDR3 has 14 residues. The CDR3 DNA is TGTGCTAGTGGCCAGGGTACTGGGGCCAACGTCCTGACTTTC. Translated, it gives CASGQGTGANVLTF. Supplemented by reference TRBV12-5 and TRBJ2-6, the full variable domain reads DARVTQTPRHKVTEMGQEVTMRCQPILGHNTVFWYRQTMMQGLELLAYFRNRAPLDDSGMPKDRFSAEMPDATLATLKIQPSEPRDSAVYFCASGQGTGANVLTFGAGSRLTVL.

The J gene is TRBJ2-7, the V gene TRBV11-2; weak D call: TRBD1 (5 bases). The CDR3 is 15 residues long. V lost 5 bases to trimming and J lost 2 bases, with 16 bases between them. Germline V lookup: CDR1 SGHAT, CDR2 FQNNGV. CDR3 residues: CASSLNRDRAYEQYF. In DNA, the CDR3 is TGTGCCAGCAGCCTGAACCGCGACAGAGCCTACGAGCAGTACTTC.

The chain recombines TRBV20-1 with TRBJ2-6; D ambiguous. This CDR3 spans 15 amino acids. Germline V lookup: CDR1 DFQATT, CDR2 SNEGSKA (reference sequence). Trimming left V 2 bases short and J 1 base short, with 9 bases between. The CDR3 here is CSARYARSGANVLTF. CDR3 DNA: TGCAGTGCTAGATACGCCCGTTCTGGGGCCAACGTCCTGACTTTC.

V and J are TRBV5-1 and TRBJ2-1; 8 bases are a match to TRBD2. The germline gives CDR1 SGHRS, CDR2 YFSETQ. V lost 1 base and J lost 8; bases outside the gene matches: 8. CDR3 size: 15 residues. DNA for the CDR3: TGCGCCAGCAGCTTGCCGGGGGGGCAGGGCGATGAGCAGTTCTTC. Amino acids: CASSLPGGQGDEQFF.

This clonotype was seen a few times. This chain links TRBV7-2 with TRBJ1-6, with D maybe TRBD1 (5 bases). This CDR3 is 13 amino acids long. Germline CDR1 reads SGHTA; CDR2 reads FQGNSA. Trimming left V 5 bases short and J 10 bases short, with 12 bases between. CDR3: CASSQGIGSPLHF. DNA for the CDR3: TGTGCCAGCAGCCAGGGTATAGGATCACCCCTCCACTTT.

This clonotype was detected a few times. This chain links TRBV10-3 with TRBJ2-6; TRBD1 might be the D (7 bases). Looked up from germline, CDR1 is ENHRY and CDR2 is SYGVKD. Trimming took 2 bases from V and 3 from J, leaving 11 bases between them. The CDR3 loop spans 16 amino acids. The CDR3 DNA reads as TGTGCCATCAGTGAGGGGGGGACAGTTGGGGCCAACGTCCTGACTTTC. This translates into CAISEGGTVGANVLTF.

The CDR3: CASSPLQQGETQYF. The CDR3 nucleotides read TGTGCCAGCTCACCACTCCAGCAAGGGGAGACCCAGTACTTC. The genes are TRBV18 and TRBJ2-5; the D is unclear. The germline V and J ends were trimmed by 1 base and 5 bases, with 11 bases remaining between them. Germline V gene lookup returns CDR1 KGHSH and CDR2 LQKENI. CDR3 length: 14 amino acids.

The rearrangement uses TRBV12-3 or TRBV12-4 and TRBJ2-1; maybe TRBD2 (6 bases). CDR3 length: 15 residues. V was cut by 0 bases and J by 13 bases, with 19 bases left in between. CDR3 DNA: TGTGCCAGCAGTTTAGCGGAGGGGCTTCAAGGGACCCAGTTCTTC. This encodes CASSLAEGLQGTQFF.